The 9 T cell receptor beta chains listed next were all sequenced from one sample in a study of blood T cell repertoires in COVID-19. The repertoire was sequenced with immunoSEQ multiplex PCR; TCRdb's copy has only in-frame clones and lacks some. The sample lists some 300,000 clones; about nine tenths were seen once. The sequencing sample was made of peripheral blood. These receptors originate from a woman aged 50 to 60 with COVID-19, enrolled during active disease.

Remarks on this clone: Other DNA variants within this sample encode the same CDR3. The chain links TRBV4-2 to TRBJ2-7, with TRBD1 matching 8 bases. The CDR3 runs 14 residues. The J segment lost 0 bases and the V segment lost 4 bases, leaving 2 bases of the junction unmatched. From germline, CDR1 is LGHNA and CDR2 YNFKEQ. CDR3 DNA: TGTGCCAGCAGCCCAGGACAGGGCTCCTACGAGCAGTACTTC. Translation gives CASSPGQGSYEQYF.

V gene TRBV13 combines with J gene TRBJ2-1, with TRBD1 matching 7 bases. Germline values: CDR1 PRHDT, CDR2 FYEKMQ (reference sequence). The V and J ends lost 2 bases and 4 bases, in that order; junction bases with no gene match: 11. CDR3 length: 17 residues. This CDR3 is CASSLRTWGQLYNEQFF. The CDR3 region has the DNA TGTGCCAGCAGCTTACGAACTTGGGGACAGCTATACAATGAGCAGTTCTTC.

The rearrangement uses TRBV2 and TRBJ1-3; D unresolved. The CDR3 length is 12 residues. Germline assignment: CDR1 SNHLY and CDR2 FYNNEI. V shed 4 bases and J shed 4 bases, with 5 bases lying between them. The CDR3 spells CASSAFGNTIYF. CDR3 sequence (DNA): TGTGCCAGCAGTGCTTTCGGAAACACCATATATTTT.

This clone appeared once. The rearrangement uses TRBV3-1 (or the pseudogene TRBV3-2) and TRBJ2-7, with 8 bases aligning to TRBD1. CDR3 length: 15 residues. Germline V gives CDR1 LGHDT, CDR2 YNNKEL (reference sequence). V gave up 1 base and J gave up 4 bases; unmatched junction bases: 6. The CDR3 nucleotides are TGTGCCAGCAGCCAAGGTCCGGGACAGGTTTACGAGCAGTACTTC. Translation gives CASSQGPGQVYEQYF.

The V gene is TRBV11-3, the J gene TRBJ2-3; TRBD2 agrees at 10 bases. The CDR3 sequence is 16 residues long. From germline, CDR1 is SGHNT and CDR2 YENEEA. V trimming: 3 bases; J trimming: 0 bases; junction bases outside the gene matches: 3. The CDR3 sequence is CASSFRAGGSTDTQYF. The CDR3 region has the DNA TGTGCCAGCAGCTTTCGAGCGGGAGGGAGCACAGATACGCAGTATTTT.

This sequence joins TRBV24-1 and TRBJ2-1; D uncertain. Trimming pared 5 bases from V and 6 bases from J, leaving 16 bases between. The CDR3 is 15 residues long. Germline CDR1 reads KGHDR; CDR2 reads SFDVKD. The CDR3 region has the DNA TGTGCCACCAGTGTTCGCGGCGGAACTTTCAATGAGCAGTTCTTC. This sequence encodes CATSVRGGTFNEQFF.

The genes are TRBV3-1 (or the pseudogene TRBV3-2) and TRBJ2-7; 7 bases agree with TRBD2. With 4 bases clipped from V and 3 bases from J, the junction kept 3 bases outside the gene matches. The CDR3 is 13 amino acids. Germline CDR1 LGHDT, CDR2 YNNKEL (reference sequence). CDR3 sequence (DNA): TGTGCCAGCAGCCGGCTAGCGGACTACGAGCAGTACTTC. Translation gives CASSRLADYEQYF.

The J gene is TRBJ2-2, the V gene TRBV4-2; no firm D call. The CDR3 is 16 residues long. V was clipped by 2 bases and J by 1 base, with 11 bases between them. Germline assignment: CDR1 LGHNA and CDR2 YNFKEQ. The CDR3 DNA sequence: TGTGCCAGCAGCCAATTGGGCAGTCTGAACACCGGGGAGCTGTTTTTT. Translation: CASSQLGSLNTGELFF.

The chain has TRBV5-1 and TRBJ1-1; the D gene is possibly TRBD1 (5 bases). V was shortened by 0 bases and J by 1 base, with 10 bases between the two germline ends. Germline lookup yields CDR1 SGHRS and CDR2 YFSETQ. The CDR3 totals 15 residues. CDR3 nucleotide sequence: TGCGCCAGCAGCTTGGCCCCAGGGAAGAACACTGAAGCTTTCTTT. Protein sequence: CASSLAPGKNTEAFF.